These 23 T cell receptor beta chains came from one sample sequenced in a study of blood T cell repertoires in COVID-19 (dated by TCRdb to about 2020). The protocol used for the library was the immunoSEQ multiplex PCR assay. TCRdb provides this immuneACCESS table in a form limited to in-frame rearrangements. Some clones are lacking; in checked studies, under half of them reflect an unresolved V gene, and why the rest are absent is not known. The sample table records about 140,000 clones; around three quarters of these occur just once. The top ten clonotypes cover about 8.6% of the sample. The sample was peripheral blood. The receptor set was obtained from a man aged 45-60 years with active or convalescent COVID-19.

This clone was counted only a few times. This chain uses TRBV5-1 with TRBJ2-1; 11 nucleotides agree with TRBD2. The CDR3 is 17 amino acids. V dropped 4 bases and J dropped 4; count of bases not matched to a gene: 10. Germline CDR1 and CDR2: SGHRS and YFSETQ. The CDR3 protein is CASSPRPGLAEYNEQFF. In DNA, the CDR3 is TGCGCCAGCAGCCCGCGGCCGGGACTAGCGGAATACAATGAGCAGTTCTTC.

A remark on this clone: Its ends do not fully match the called genes, so a read error is possible. This rearrangement joins TRBV7-7 to TRBJ2-3; 8 bases agree with TRBD1. This CDR3 is 15 amino acids long. Germline values: CDR1 SSHAT, CDR2 FNYEAQ (reference sequence). DNA for the CDR3: TGTGCTAGCAGCCCCTCAGGGGGCGCATTAGATACGCAGTATTTT. Translated, it gives CASSPSGGALDTQYF.

The chain uses TRBV6-5 and TRBJ1-2; the match to TRBD1 covers 8 bases. V lost 0 bases to trimming and J lost 8 bases; unmatched junction nucleotides: 8. Germline V gene sequence: CDR1 MNHEY, CDR2 SVGAGI. This CDR3 contains 15 residues. CDR3 sequence (DNA): TGTGCCAGCAGTTACTCCTCAGGGGGCGTGGGGGGCTACACCTTC. Its translation is CASSYSSGGVGGYTF.

The chain combines TRBV28 with TRBJ1-4; D may be TRBD1 (5 bases). Germline assignment: CDR1 MDHEN and CDR2 SYDVKM. With 6 bases removed from V and 3 bases from J, the gap between germline ends came to 20 bases. The CDR3 contains 17 residues. The CDR3 here is CASSPGRGPGSNEKLFF. Written as DNA, the CDR3 is TGTGCCAGCAGCCCGGGGAGGGGACCAGGTTCTAATGAAAAACTGTTTTTT. Full variable domain (remainder filled in from reference TRBV28 and TRBJ1-4): DVKVTQSSRYLVKRTGEKVFLECVQDMDHENMFWYRQDPGLGLRLIYFSYDVKMKEKGDIPEGYSVSREKKERFSLILESASTNQTSMYLCASSPGRGPGSNEKLFFGSGTQLSVL.

This rearrangement joins TRBV10-3 to TRBJ2-7; maybe TRBD2 (5 bases). V gave up 2 bases and J gave up 4 bases, with 9 bases separating them. CDR1 ENHRY and CDR2 SYGVKD come from the germline V gene. The CDR3 length is 13 residues. DNA for the CDR3: TGTGCCATCAGTGAGGGTCAGCGGTACGAGCAGTACTTC. This translates into CAISEGQRYEQYF.

V and J are TRBV19 and TRBJ1-5; 9 bases are a match to TRBD1. The ends lost 5 bases at V and 7 bases at J; junction bases unmatched: 6. Germline CDR1 reads LNHDA; CDR2 reads SQIVND (reference sequence). The CDR3 length is 14 residues. The CDR3 DNA follows: TGTGCCAGTAGTGGACAGGGGTTTCGGCAGCCCCAGCATTTT. Encoded protein: CASSGQGFRQPQHF.

The chain joins TRBV6-5 to TRBJ2-3; TRBD2 matches at 10 bases. The V and J ends lost 6 bases and 5 bases, in that order; junction bases with no gene match: 8. The CDR3 has 15 amino acids. Germline CDR1 reads MNHEY; CDR2 reads SVGAGI. In DNA, the CDR3 is TGTGCCAGCAGAAATCCGGGACTAGCGATAGATACGCAGTATTTT. Translated: CASRNPGLAIDTQYF.

The J gene is TRBJ2-2, the V gene TRBV28; TRBD2 agrees at 12 bases. Germline V gene sequence: CDR1 MDHEN, CDR2 SYDVKM. The CDR3 covers 13 residues. V dropped 10 bases and J dropped 6; count of bases not matched to a gene: 3. The CDR3, as DNA: TGTGCCATCCCTAGCGGGAGGGCCGGGGAGCTGTTTTTT. Its protein is CAIPSGRAGELFF.

This clone was observed a single time. The chain joins TRBV6-5 to TRBJ2-3; 8 bases match TRBD1. With V trimmed by 6 bases and J by 5 bases, 7 bases remained unmatched. CDR1 is MNHEY and CDR2 is SVGAGI in the germline V gene. The CDR3 runs 14 residues. CDR3 amino acids: CASSWTGKGDTQYF. For the CDR3, the DNA is TGTGCCAGCAGCTGGACAGGGAAAGGAGATACGCAGTATTTT.

The chain is built from TRBV3-1 (or the pseudogene TRBV3-2) and TRBJ1-2, with D hard to call. From germline, CDR1 is LGHDT and CDR2 YNNKEL (reference sequence). V lost 4 bases, J lost 4 bases, and 16 bases lay in between. This CDR3 has 15 amino acids. CDR3 sequence (DNA): TGTGCCAGCAGCCCTTCGGGAACGCACGGCTATGGCTACACCTTC. Its translation is CASSPSGTHGYGYTF.

The chain joins TRBV5-5 to TRBJ1-2, with D unresolved. The CDR3 runs to 15 residues. The germline gives CDR1 SGHKS, CDR2 YYEKEE (reference sequence). Trimming removed 0 bases from V and 1 base from J, with 10 bases in between. CDR3 nucleotides: TGTGCCAGCAGCTTGGGGCTGTCATTTAACTATGGCTACACCTTC. It yields the protein CASSLGLSFNYGYTF.

The chain carries TRBV19 and TRBJ2-7; 13 nucleotides agree with TRBD2. Unmatched junction bases numbered 8, after V lost 3 bases and J lost 6 bases. Germline assignment: CDR1 LNHDA and CDR2 SQIVND (reference sequence). The CDR3 contains 16 residues. DNA for the CDR3: TGTGCCAGTAGTATTCCCGGGACTAGCGGGATTTCCGAGCAGTACTTC. Amino acid sequence: CASSIPGTSGISEQYF.

The J gene is TRBJ2-1, the V gene TRBV5-8, with 12 bases matching TRBD2. The germline V gene has CDR1 SGHTS and CDR2 YDEGEE. This CDR3 has 16 residues. Trimming removed 3 bases from V and 1 base from J; junction bases left unmatched: 2. For the CDR3, the DNA is TGTGCCAGCAGCTCGCTAGCGGGAGGGTCCTACAATGAGCAGTTCTTC. Translating it yields CASSSLAGGSYNEQFF.

The chain has TRBV3-1 (or the pseudogene TRBV3-2) and TRBJ2-7, with a tentative D call TRBD1 (6 bases). CDR1 is LGHDT, CDR2 YNNKEL, per germline (reference sequence). There are 16 residues in the CDR3. V gave up 1 base and J gave up 3 bases, with 16 bases separating them. This chain's CDR3 is CASSQVITGLDYEQYF. CDR3 nucleotides: TGTGCCAGCAGCCAAGTTATCACAGGGTTGGACTACGAGCAGTACTTC.

V is TRBV7-9 and J is TRBJ2-3, with D possibly matching TRBD2 (6 bases). The CDR3 contains 16 residues. V lost 4 bases to trimming and J lost 1 base, with 15 bases between them. The V gene's germline CDR1 is SEHNR and CDR2 FQNEAQ (reference sequence). The CDR3 sequence: CASSSTVSGGTDTQYF. The CDR3 region has the DNA TGTGCCAGCAGCTCGACAGTGTCGGGGGGCACAGATACGCAGTATTTT.

This rearrangement joins TRBV7-8 to TRBJ2-1, with D perhaps matching TRBD1 (6 bases). Deletions cut 10 bases from V and 8 bases from J, with 15 bases between. The CDR3 totals 12 residues. Germline V gene lookup returns CDR1 SGHVS and CDR2 FQNEAQ. The CDR3 nucleotides read TGTGCCATCGAGGGGACATCCGATGAGCAGTTCTTC. Translation: CAIEGTSDEQFF. Full variable domain (remainder filled in from reference TRBV7-8 and TRBJ2-1): GAGVSQSPRYKVAKRGQDVALRCDPISGHVSLFWYQQALGQGPEFLTYFQNEAQLDKSGLPSDRFFAERPEGSVSTLKIQRTQQEDSAVYLCAIEGTSDEQFFGPGTRLTVL.

This clone has only one observation. This sequence joins TRBV5-1 and TRBJ1-5; 9 nucleotides line up with TRBD1. Germline trimming cut 4 bases from V and 4 bases from J; bases unmatched to any gene: 6. Germline V gene data show CDR1 as SGHRS and CDR2 as YFSETQ. The CDR3 contains 15 residues. This chain's CDR3 is CASSLSGTGNQPQHF. The CDR3 coding sequence is TGCGCCAGCAGCCTGTCCGGGACAGGGAATCAGCCCCAGCATTTT.

The sample holds one count of this clone. The chain has TRBV3-1 (or the pseudogene TRBV3-2) and TRBJ2-7; maybe TRBD1 (6 bases). V dropped 2 bases and J dropped 5 bases, with 22 bases sitting between them. CDR3 length equals 17 residues. Germline V gene sequence: CDR1 LGHDT, CDR2 YNNKEL (reference sequence). The CDR3 nucleotides read TGTGCCAGCAGCCAACTCCCGGCAAACAGGGCAGACCACGAGCAGTACTTC. As protein: CASSQLPANRADHEQYF.

A few counts support this clone. The identical CDR3 is also encoded by other nucleotide sequences in the sample. V usage is TRBV19 and J usage is TRBJ1-2; 8 bases agree with TRBD1. The CDR3 is made up of 13 amino acids. Germline V gives CDR1 LNHDA, CDR2 SQIVND (reference sequence). Trimming took 5 bases from V and 5 from J; bases not matched to a gene: 4. CDR3 sequence: CASSPGQGYGYTF. Here the CDR3 DNA reads TGTGCCAGTAGTCCTGGACAGGGTTATGGCTACACCTTC.

For this clone: One end of the junction is discordant with germline, which a read error may explain. The chain uses TRBV7-9 and TRBJ1-2; possible D gene TRBD1, 6 bases. CDR1 is SEHNR and CDR2 is FQNEAQ in the germline V gene (reference sequence). This CDR3 region has 15 residues. The CDR3 DNA sequence: TGTGCCAGCAGCCTAGCCTCTCAGGGGCCCTATGGCTACACCTTC. It translates to CASSLASQGPYGYTF.

This clone was seen a handful of times. The V gene is TRBV19, the J gene TRBJ2-7; TRBD1 aligns across 9 bases. The CDR3 totals 15 residues. In germline, CDR1 is LNHDA, CDR2 SQIVND (reference sequence). The junction had 6 bases not matched to a gene; V was cut back by 4 bases and J by 2 bases. The CDR3 spells CASSKTGGPAYEQYF. The DNA of the CDR3 is TGTGCCAGTAGTAAGACAGGGGGGCCTGCCTACGAGCAGTACTTC.

Notes on this clone: Relative to the germline gene, one junction end is altered; a read error may explain this. The rearrangement links TRBV7-2 to TRBJ1-2; 9 nucleotides align to TRBD1. The CDR3 totals 14 residues. The V gene's germline CDR1 is SGHTA and CDR2 FQGNSA. CDR3 residues: CASSLAGQGSGYTF. The CDR3 coding sequence is TGTGCCAGCAGCCTAGCGGGACAGGGAAGTGGCTACACCTTC.

The chain joins TRBV3-1 (or the pseudogene TRBV3-2) to TRBJ2-7; maybe TRBD1 (6 bases). The length of the CDR3 is 14 residues. The V end lost 3 bases, the J end lost 3 bases, and 12 bases lay between the germline ends. Germline V gene data show CDR1 as LGHDT and CDR2 as YNNKEL (reference sequence). CDR3 nucleotides: TGTGCCAGCAGCCAGCAGGGGCCGAACTACGAGCAGTACTTC. This encodes CASSQQGPNYEQYF.